Sequencing of this T cell receptor beta chain was carried out in a study of cytomegalovirus exposure and HLA in healthy donors. From germline, CDR1 is SGHNT and CDR2 YYREEE (reference sequence). CDR3 length: 16 residues. With V trimmed by 4 bases and J by 4 bases, 5 bases remained unmatched. The PCR made use of 60 Vbeta and 13 Jbeta primers. TCRdb's table, derived via immunoSEQ multiplex PCR, lists solely in-frame clones and lacks some. The table records nearly 300,000 clones, about nine tenths of them present only once. The clonotype comes from a middle-aged man in good health and CMV-seropositive. This sequence joins TRBV5-4 and TRBJ2-3; 14 bases are shared with TRBD2. Sequenced: PBMCs. The CDR3: CASSPGLAGVADTQYF. The CDR3 bases are TGTGCCAGCAGCCCGGGACTAGCGGGAGTGGCAGATACGCAGTATTTT.